Listed below are T cell receptor beta chains from one sample, sequenced in a study of somatic mutations in cytotoxic T cells in rheumatoid arthritis. Clones were sequenced by immunoSEQ multiplex PCR, and TCRdb holds only the in-frame ones, with some missing. Of approximately 6,700 clones in the sample, approximately 70% were seen once. What was sequenced was CD8+ T cells sorted from blood. The receptor set was obtained from a man aged 35-49 years in good health. The CDR3 runs from the conserved cysteine through the conserved F or W. D genes are given only for firm matches. Clone size, where shown, is once, few, many, or a class for clones that have expanded.

D	size	V	J	CDR3	DNA
NA	NA	TRBV5-5	TRBJ2-2	CASSVPPPRPGELFF	TGTGCCAGCAGCGTTCCCCCGCCCAGGCCCGGGGAGCTGTTTTTT
TRBD1	NA	TRBV13	TRBJ1-2	CASSSQGANDYGYTF	TGTGCCAGCAGCTCACAGGGGGCCAACGACTATGGCTACACCTTC
TRBD2	few	TRBV13	TRBJ2-5	CASSPRLAGGSLQETQYF	TGTGCCAGCAGCCCTCGACTAGCGGGGGGGAGTCTCCAAGAGACCCAGTACTTC
TRBD2	NA	TRBV7-2	TRBJ2-3	CASSFGLAGTFTDTQYF	TGTGCCAGCAGCTTCGGTCTAGCGGGGACCTTCACAGATACGCAGTATTTT
NA	NA	TRBV15	TRBJ2-1	CATSRDTGADEQFF	TGTGCCACCAGCAGAGATACGGGGGCCGATGAGCAGTTCTTC
NA	NA	TRBV5-4	TRBJ1-4	CASSFGLGYGEKLFF	TGTGCCAGCAGCTTCGGTCTGGGGTACGGTGAAAAACTGTTTTTT
NA	NA	TRBV10-3	TRBJ2-7	CATQEGITYEQYF	TGTGCCACCCAAGAGGGGATCACCTACGAGCAGTACTTC
NA	once	TRBV11-2	TRBJ1-1	CASSPNPRVETEAFF	TGTGCCAGCAGCCCAAATCCGAGGGTAGAAACTGAAGCTTTCTTT
NA	NA	TRBV7-9	TRBJ1-6	CASSFLGTNSPLHF	TGTGCCAGCAGCTTTTTGGGAACCAATTCACCCCTCCACTTT
NA	few	TRBV25-1	TRBJ2-1	CASSEFSGSDFSYNEQFF	TGTGCCAGCAGTGAATTTTCGGGTTCTGATTTCTCCTACAATGAGCAGTTCTTC
TRBD1	medium-sized	TRBV9	TRBJ1-3	CASSVRDSQISPGNTIYF	TGTGCCAGCAGCGTAAGGGACAGCCAAATTTCCCCTGGAAACACCATATATTTT
NA	NA	TRBV9	TRBJ2-1	CASSGIGGQEQFF	TGTGCCAGCAGCGGAATCGGAGGCCAGGAGCAGTTCTTC
NA	NA	TRBV6-4	TRBJ2-1	CASSDSSSNEQFF	TGTGCCAGCAGTGACTCGAGTTCTAATGAGCAGTTCTTC
TRBD2	NA	TRBV28	TRBJ2-7	CASSPVSLAGVHEQYF	TGTGCCAGCAGTCCAGTAAGCCTAGCGGGAGTCCACGAGCAGTACTTC
NA	NA	TRBV7-2	TRBJ1-1	CASSTGQSNTEAFF	TGTGCCAGCAGCACCGGACAGAGTAACACTGAAGCTTTCTTT
TRBD1	NA	TRBV19	TRBJ1-2	CASSTRTGGYTF	TGTGCCAGTAGTACTCGGACAGGTGGCTACACCTTC
NA	NA	TRBV4-2	TRBJ2-5	CASSQVTGDQETQYF	TGTGCCAGCAGCCAAGTTACGGGCGATCAAGAGACCCAGTACTTC
NA	NA	TRBV7-9	TRBJ2-1	CASSSQGDEQFF	TGTGCCAGCAGCTCACAGGGAGATGAGCAGTTCTTC
NA	NA	TRBV28	TRBJ1-2	CASSSIQGWGYTF	TGTGCCAGCAGTTCTATACAGGGTTGGGGCTACACCTTC
TRBD1	NA	TRBV4-1	TRBJ1-6	CASSRSQGGYNSPLHF	TGCGCCAGCAGCCGTAGTCAGGGGGGCTATAATTCACCCCTCCACTTT
NA	once	TRBV5-1	TRBJ1-3	CASSLGGGNTIYF	TGCGCCAGCAGCTTAGGGGGTGGAAACACCATATATTTT
TRBD1	NA	TRBV7-6	TRBJ2-2	CASSSPRTGPNTGELFF	TGTGCCAGCAGCTCCCCCCGGACAGGACCGAACACCGGGGAGCTGTTTTTT
TRBD1	NA	TRBV9	TRBJ2-3	CASSGGTGRTDTQYF	TGTGCCAGCAGCGGGGGGACAGGGAGGACAGATACGCAGTATTTT
NA	few	TRBV9	TRBJ1-6	CASSVAFRASPLHF	TGTGCCAGCAGCGTAGCGTTCAGGGCTTCACCCCTCCACTTT
NA	medium-sized	TRBV30	TRBJ1-2	CAWDEWDRAGYTF	TGTGCCTGGGATGAGTGGGATCGTGCGGGCTACACCTTC
TRBD2	once	TRBV11-3	TRBJ2-1	CASSWTSEYNEQFF	TGTGCCAGCAGCTGGACTAGCGAGTACAATGAGCAGTTCTTC
NA	NA	TRBV29-1	TRBJ1-3	CSVDLTGTGNTIYF	TGCAGCGTTGACCTTACCGGTACTGGAAACACCATATATTTT
TRBD1	NA	TRBV19	TRBJ1-2	CASSIGTGGDSYGYTF	TGTGCCAGTAGTATAGGAACAGGGGGCGATTCCTATGGCTACACCTTC
NA	NA	TRBV15	TRBJ2-1	CATSRDFEGGGNEQFF	TGTGCCACCAGCAGAGATTTCGAGGGAGGGGGCAATGAGCAGTTCTTC
NA	NA	TRBV10-3	TRBJ1-2	CATSGPEPTFYGYTF	TGTGCCACATCGGGGCCTGAACCGACCTTCTATGGCTACACCTTC
TRBD1	NA	TRBV29-1	TRBJ1-4	CSVATGFGEKLFF	TGCAGCGTTGCGACAGGGTTTGGCGAAAAACTGTTTTTT
NA	NA	TRBV7-9	TRBJ1-4	CASSPLGEKLFF	TGTGCCAGCAGCCCCCTCGGGGAAAAACTGTTTTTT
NA	NA	TRBV28	TRBJ1-2	CASSSRGPANYGYTF	TGTGCCAGCAGTTCGCGCGGGCCAGCTAACTATGGCTACACCTTC
TRBD1	NA	TRBV9	TRBJ1-1	CASNHRGNTEAFF	TGTGCCAGTAATCACAGGGGGAACACTGAAGCTTTCTTT
TRBD1	NA	TRBV2	TRBJ1-2	CASGTGGYGYTF	TGTGCCAGTGGGACAGGGGGGTATGGCTACACCTTC
NA	NA	TRBV6-6	TRBJ1-2	CASSYSSGNYGYTF	TGTGCCAGCAGTTACTCGTCGGGGAACTATGGCTACACCTTC
TRBD1	NA	TRBV2	TRBJ2-1	CASSGFGTGERSEQFF	TGTGCCAGCAGTGGTTTCGGGACAGGGGAGCGTAGTGAGCAGTTCTTC
TRBD1	NA	TRBV9	TRBJ1-4	CASSRDRGEKLFF	TGTGCCAGCAGCCGGGACAGGGGTGAAAAACTGTTTTTT
NA	NA	TRBV19	TRBJ2-7	CASTPGTPYEQYF	TGTGCCAGTACCCCGGGGACTCCCTACGAGCAGTACTTC
NA	NA	TRBV4-1	TRBJ2-1	CASSQGLTLTQYRSSYNEQFF	TGCGCCAGCAGCCAAGGCTTGACCTTAACCCAGTATCGGAGCTCCTACAATGAGCAGTTCTTC
TRBD1	NA	TRBV9	TRBJ2-1	CASSTSPGTGYNEQFF	TGTGCCAGCAGCACTTCTCCCGGGACAGGGTACAATGAGCAGTTCTTC